This TCR beta chain was sequenced for a study of response to subunit inactivated influenza vaccine. Study observations and caveats: A suggestion made by the authors is that each seasonal influenza vaccination recruits few new T cells.

This clonotype has only a few counts. Its antigen is not known. TCRdb ran MiXCR on the RT-PCR reads and lists one entry per CDR3 protein. The repertoire holds around 850,000 distinct CDR3 sequences, with less than 20% as singletons. This CDR3 region has 15 residues. Unmatched junction bases numbered 11, after V lost 6 bases and J lost 4 bases. Germline V lookup: CDR1 SNHLY, CDR2 FYNNEI. This chain connects TRBV2 to TRBJ2-7, with 8 nucleotides matching TRBD2. This TCR came from a middle-aged man who received an inactivated influenza vaccine. Sample: PBMCs from blood, taken about 5 days after vaccination. The CDR3 DNA sequence: TGTGCCAGCAGCCAGAGCGGGAGTTTAGGGTACGAGCAGTACTTC. Residues: CASSQSGSLGYEQYF. Combining the CDR3 with reference TRBV2 and TRBJ2-7 gives the whole variable domain EPEVTQTPSHQVTQMGQEVILRCVPISNHLYFYWYRQILGQKVEFLVSFYNNEISEKSEIFDDQFSVERPDGSNFTLKIRSTKLEDSAMYFCASSQSGSLGYEQYFGPGTRLTVT.